This entry lists 29 T cell receptor beta chains sequenced from one sample in a study of spatial heterogeneity in lung cancer. TCRdb reprocessed the 5' RACE reads with MiXCR, giving one entry per CDR3 protein. Counted here are around 7,700 distinct CDR3 sequences, 15% to 17% occurring once; the ten biggest clones make up more than 13%. As to time point: sample taken at primary tumor resection. The input for sequencing was normal lung tissue next to the tumor, taken at surgery. Source of these receptors: a male donor with early-stage non-small cell lung cancer.

In its sample, this clonotype was seen a few times. The chain carries TRBV20-1 and TRBJ2-7; TRBD1 matches 7 bases. Germline V gives CDR1 DFQATT, CDR2 SNEGSKA (reference sequence). V shed 3 bases and J 6 bases; nucleotides not matched to a gene: 8. CDR3 size: 13 residues. CDR3 nucleotides: TGCAGTGCTAGGGTCCCGACAGGGCTCGAGCAGTACTTC. Translated: CSARVPTGLEQYF.

This clonotype is medium-sized (0.01 to 0.1%) in the sample. The chain uses TRBV6-1 and TRBJ2-1; D possibly corresponds to TRBD2 (6 bases). V lost 4 bases and J 6 bases, leaving 22 bases between the germline ends. The CDR3 consists of 17 residues. Germline V gives CDR1 MNHNS, CDR2 SASEGT. This CDR3 is CASSAGLKGVTGNEQFF. CDR3 coding DNA: TGTGCCAGCAGTGCCGGACTAAAGGGAGTAACGGGCAATGAGCAGTTCTTC.

This clonotype is medium-sized by share. The chain employs TRBV24-1 and TRBJ2-1; D remains ambiguous. This CDR3 spans 14 amino acids. V was shortened by 4 bases and J by 12 bases, with 18 bases between the two germline ends. Looked up from germline, CDR1 is KGHDR and CDR2 is SFDVKD. The CDR3 is CATSDPDPPFGQFF. The DNA of the CDR3 is TGTGCCACCAGTGACCCAGACCCCCCTTTTGGGCAGTTCTTC.

The chain uses TRBV3-1 and TRBJ2-5, with D unresolved. Trimming took 3 bases from V and 0 from J, leaving 5 bases between them. Germline V gene sequence: CDR1 LGHDT, CDR2 YNNKEL (reference sequence). The CDR3 has 13 amino acids. The CDR3 nucleotides are TGTGCCAGCAGCCACAAGTACCAAGAGACCCAGTACTTC. This sequence encodes CASSHKYQETQYF.

This clonotype has more than one count but fewer than ten. CDR3 nucleotide sequence: TGTGCCAGCAGCTTAGGGAGTAGCGGGAGCTACAATGAGCAGTTCTTC. Translated: CASSLGSSGSYNEQFF. The V and J genes are TRBV7-2 and TRBJ2-1; 9 bases line up with TRBD2. The CDR3 runs 16 residues. The V gene's germline CDR1 is SGHTA and CDR2 FQGNSA. The junction had 4 bases not matched to a gene; V was cut back by 1 base and J by 3 bases.

By share of the sample, this clonotype is medium-sized. This rearrangement joins TRBV12-3 or TRBV12-4 to TRBJ2-7; TRBD1 might be the D (5 bases). V was cut by 1 base and J by 2 bases, with 6 bases left in between. This CDR3 spans 13 amino acids. CDR3 loop: CASSLGGTYEQYF. CDR3 sequence (DNA): TGTGCCAGCAGTTTAGGGGGCACCTACGAGCAGTACTTC.

This clonotype has at least ten counts. The rearrangement joins TRBV12-3 or TRBV12-4 to TRBJ2-4; D is unclear. Trimming removed 6 bases at V and 0 bases at J, with 9 bases between. The CDR3 is made up of 14 amino acids. Here the CDR3 DNA reads TGTGCCAGCAGCCAGCCTGGAGCCAAAAACATTCAGTACTTC. Translation gives CASSQPGAKNIQYF.

This clonotype was observed many times. The rearrangement uses TRBV20-1 and TRBJ2-7; 7 bases match TRBD2. This CDR3 is built from 15 residues. Germline lookup yields CDR1 DFQATT and CDR2 SNEGSKA (reference sequence). Losses at the gene ends were 6 bases for V and 2 bases for J; bases not matched to a gene: 13. CDR3 DNA sequence: TGCAGTGCCGCCTTAGGGAAGCGGGAACCCTACGAGCAGTACTTC. This encodes CSAALGKREPYEQYF.

Relative to its sample, this clonotype is medium-sized. The J gene is TRBJ2-5, the V gene TRBV10-3, with unresolved D. V lost 6 bases, J lost 1 base, and 9 bases lay in between. There are 13 residues in the CDR3. Germline V gene data show CDR1 as ENHRY and CDR2 as SYGVKD. CDR3 sequence (DNA): TGTGCCATCAGGAACGGGCCCCAAGAGACCCAGTACTTC. Its protein is CAIRNGPQETQYF.

This clonotype was detected a few times. The chain's CDR3 is CATLLAGAGNEQFF. CDR3 sequence (DNA): TGTGCCACCCTACTAGCGGGAGCAGGGAATGAGCAGTTCTTC. V usage is TRBV28 and J usage is TRBJ2-1, with 11 bases identical to TRBD2. The CDR3 runs to 14 residues. Germline CDR1 MDHEN, CDR2 SYDVKM. V dropped 10 bases and J dropped 7; count of bases not matched to a gene: 9. The full variable domain, rest sourced from reference TRBV28 and TRBJ2-1, is DVKVTQSSRYLVKRTGEKVFLECVQDMDHENMFWYRQDPGLGLRLIYFSYDVKMKEKGDIPEGYSVSREKKERFSLILESASTNQTSMYLCATLLAGAGNEQFFGPGTRLTVL.

The V call is TRBV5-4, the J call TRBJ2-5, with D unclear. The CDR3 has 14 amino acids. Trimming took 4 bases from V and 1 from J, leaving 11 bases between them. Germline loops: CDR1 SGHNT, CDR2 YYREEE (reference sequence). The CDR3 loop reads CASSVAGAQETQYF. The CDR3 DNA follows: TGTGCCAGCAGCGTGGCTGGCGCCCAAGAGACCCAGTACTTC.

The gene calls are TRBV2 and TRBJ2-7; TRBD1 matches at 7 bases. V lost 8 bases, J lost 2 bases, and 0 bases stayed unmatched. The CDR3 runs to 11 residues. Germline CDR1 is SNHLY and CDR2 is FYNNEI. The CDR3 spells CASGQAYEQYF. In DNA form, the CDR3 reads TGTGCCAGCGGACAGGCCTACGAGCAGTACTTC. Combining the CDR3 with reference TRBV2 and TRBJ2-7 gives the whole variable domain EPEVTQTPSHQVTQMGQEVILRCVPISNHLYFYWYRQILGQKVEFLVSFYNNEISEKSEIFDDQFSVERPDGSNFTLKIRSTKLEDSAMYFCASGQAYEQYFGPGTRLTVT.

This clonotype is labeled medium-sized. This chain joins TRBV20-1 and TRBJ2-3; 11 bases are shared with TRBD2. CDR1 is DFQATT, CDR2 SNEGSKA, per germline (reference sequence). The CDR3 extends over 15 amino acids. With V trimmed by 0 bases and J by 3 bases, 2 bases remained unmatched. The CDR3 DNA is TGCAGTGCTAGAGATCGACTAGCGGGGACAGATACGCAGTATTTT. Translation gives CSARDRLAGTDTQYF.

This clonotype is labeled as large. The genes are TRBV6-5 and TRBJ2-3, with D possibly being TRBD1 (5 bases). Germline-derived CDR1 and CDR2 are MNHEY and SVGAGI. This CDR3 has 14 amino acids. V gave up 5 bases and J gave up 2 bases, with 11 bases separating them. The CDR3 sequence is CASSKAGFTDTQYF. Written as DNA, the CDR3 is TGTGCCAGCAGTAAGGCAGGGTTCACAGATACGCAGTATTTT.

The table lists this clonotype with many counts. CDR3 sequence: CASSLAGTSQETQYF. CDR3 DNA: TGCGCCAGCAGCTTGGCCGGGACATCTCAAGAGACCCAGTACTTC. This chain links TRBV5-1 with TRBJ2-5, with D possibly matching TRBD1 (6 bases). Between the trimmed V and J ends, which lost 0 bases and 2 bases, there was a span of 11 bases. Germline CDR1 is SGHRS and CDR2 is YFSETQ. The CDR3 covers 15 residues.

The chain combines TRBV6-2 or TRBV6-3 with TRBJ1-5; the D is unclear. Looked up from germline, CDR1 is MNHEY and CDR2 is SVGEGT. This CDR3 comprises 12 residues. Deletions cut 5 bases from V and 4 bases from J, with 6 bases between. The chain's CDR3 is CASSHQNQPQHF. In nucleotides, the CDR3 is TGTGCCAGCAGTCACCAGAATCAGCCCCAGCATTTT.

The chain has TRBV20-1 and TRBJ1-2; D is uncertain. Germline V gene sequence: CDR1 DFQATT, CDR2 SNEGSKA (reference sequence). This CDR3 is built from 12 residues. Trimming took 5 bases from V and 4 from J, leaving 11 bases between them. This chain's CDR3 is CSAVPDGYGYTF. The CDR3 region has the DNA TGCAGTGCTGTCCCGGACGGCTATGGCTACACCTTC.

Judged by abundance, this clonotype is medium-sized. V and J are TRBV7-3 and TRBJ2-2, with TRBD2 matching over 10 bases. The CDR3 is made up of 17 amino acids. J lost 3 bases, V lost 0 bases, and 4 bases had no gene match. Germline CDR1 reads SGHTA; CDR2 reads FQGTGA. This chain's CDR3 is CASSLTRLAGDTGELFF. The CDR3, as DNA: TGTGCCAGCAGCTTAACACGACTAGCGGGCGACACCGGGGAGCTGTTTTTT.

Points on this clonotype: An end of the junction differs from the germline gene, which may be a read error. The chain uses TRBV20-1 and TRBJ2-3, with 7 bases fitting TRBD2. CDR1 is DFQATT, CDR2 SNEGSKA, per germline (reference sequence). This CDR3 is 12 amino acids long. For the CDR3, the DNA is TGCAGTGCAAGAGGACTAGCAGATACGCAGTATTTT. Its translation is CSARGLADTQYF.

This clonotype counts as medium-sized (0.01 to 0.1%). V gene TRBV27 combines with J gene TRBJ1-5; possibly TRBD1 for D (6 bases). CDR1 is MNHEY and CDR2 is SMNVEV in the germline V gene (reference sequence). This CDR3 has 17 amino acids. V was shortened by 3 bases and J by 4 bases, with 19 bases between the two germline ends. The DNA of the CDR3 is TGTGCCAGCAGTTTGACAGGAGCACCTAGAATGAATCAGCCCCAGCATTTT. Translation gives CASSLTGAPRMNQPQHF.

This clonotype was seen a few times. CDR3 nucleotides: TGTGCCAGCAGCTTACAGCAGGGTAATGAAAAACTGTTTTTT. It is translated as CASSLQQGNEKLFF. The chain combines TRBV7-2 with TRBJ1-4; possibly TRBD1 for D (5 bases). Per germline, CDR1 SGHTA and CDR2 FQGNSA. V dropped 2 bases and J dropped 4 bases, with 8 bases sitting between them. This CDR3 has 14 amino acids.

This clonotype was seen once. The rearrangement links TRBV29-1 to TRBJ2-6, with D tentatively TRBD2 (5 bases). This CDR3 is built from 14 residues. CDR1 and CDR2 from the germline V gene are SQVTM and ANQGSEA. V lost 3 bases, J lost 1 base, and 7 bases lay in between. As DNA, the CDR3 is TGCAGCGTTGACACGGGATCTGGGGCCAACGTCCTGACTTTC. Protein product: CSVDTGSGANVLTF.

This clonotype was seen many times. J is TRBJ2-7 and V is TRBV6-5; D may be TRBD1 (5 bases). Germline loops: CDR1 MNHEY, CDR2 SVGAGI. Trimming took 0 bases from V and 0 from J, leaving 9 bases between them. CDR3 length: 15 amino acids. This CDR3 is CASSYSTASSYEQYF. Written as DNA, the CDR3 is TGTGCCAGCAGTTACTCGACAGCGAGCTCCTACGAGCAGTACTTC.

By its share, this clonotype is medium-sized. The J gene is TRBJ1-5, the V gene TRBV6-2 or TRBV6-3, with D maybe TRBD1 (6 bases). Between the trimmed V and J ends, which lost 2 bases and 7 bases, there was a span of 12 bases. Germline lookup yields CDR1 MNHEY and CDR2 SVGEGT. The CDR3 totals 14 residues. The CDR3 spells CASSYPSQGQPQHF. The CDR3 DNA sequence: TGTGCCAGCAGTTACCCCAGTCAGGGGCAGCCCCAGCATTTT.

A remark on this clonotype: This may arise from a read error, as a much more abundant clone is one base away. The chain combines TRBV5-1 with TRBJ2-5; 10 bases agree with TRBD2. CDR1 and CDR2 (germline): SGHRS, YFSETQ. Losses at the gene ends were 4 bases for V and 5 bases for J; bases not matched to a gene: 11. The CDR3 runs to 16 residues. The CDR3 region has the DNA TGCGCCAGCAGCCCTACTAGCGGGATCCTGGGGGAGACCCAGTACTTC. It yields the protein CASSPTSGILGETQYF.

The rearrangement uses TRBV5-1 and TRBJ2-2, with D possibly matching TRBD2 (6 bases). With 5 bases removed from V and 4 bases from J, the gap between germline ends came to 18 bases. CDR3 size: 16 residues. Germline CDR1 is SGHRS and CDR2 is YFSETQ. CDR3 protein: CASSPYSGISTGELFF. DNA for the CDR3: TGCGCCAGCAGTCCATATAGCGGTATCTCCACCGGGGAGCTGTTTTTT.

This clonotype showed up many times. The chain links TRBV6-1 to TRBJ2-5, with D tentatively TRBD1 or TRBD2 (5 bases each). The CDR3 consists of 18 residues. V dropped 0 bases and J dropped 4 bases, with 21 bases sitting between them. Germline V gene sequence: CDR1 MNHNS, CDR2 SASEGT. For the CDR3, the DNA is TGTGCCAGCAGTGAAGCGCTTCAGGGAGCGGCCGCCGGAGAGACCCAGTACTTC. This codes for CASSEALQGAAAGETQYF.

This clonotype was counted ten times or more. The chain has TRBV14 and TRBJ2-1; D uncertain. V shed 3 bases and J shed 8 bases, with 14 bases lying between them. There are 14 residues in the CDR3. CDR1 and CDR2 (germline): SGHDN, FVKESK. The CDR3: CASSHLLTHDEQFF. The CDR3 DNA reads as TGTGCCAGCAGCCATCTCCTGACTCACGATGAGCAGTTCTTC. Looking up the rest from reference TRBV14 and TRBJ2-1 gives the full variable domain: EAGVTQFPSHSVIEKGQTVTLRCDPISGHDNLYWYRRVMGKEIKFLLHFVKESKQDESGMPNNRFLAERTGGTYSTLKVQPAELEDSGVYFCASSHLLTHDEQFFGPGTRLTVL.

This chain uses TRBV12-3 or TRBV12-4 with TRBJ1-4, with D maybe TRBD1 (5 bases). This CDR3 has 16 residues. V lost 3 bases to trimming and J lost 5 bases, with 16 bases between them. In DNA form, the CDR3 reads TGTGCCAGCAGTTTGCGGGGTCAGGGTCTAAATGAAAAACTGTTTTTT. This translates into CASSLRGQGLNEKLFF.